These 27 T cell receptor beta chains were sequenced from one sample in a study of Graves' ophthalmopathy and Graves' hyperthyroidism. As the template, RNA transcripts were used to amplify TCR beta CDR3 regions. RT-PCR with HTBI primers came first, then second-round multiplex PCR. TCRdb re-called the multiplex PCR reads through MiXCR, storing one row per CDR3 protein. The sample has about 210,000 distinct CDR3 sequences, 25% to 30% seen once. The sequenced sample was peripheral blood. These receptors all come from a man aged 45-60 years with Graves' ophthalmopathy.

This clonotype was detected many times. This chain connects TRBV28 to TRBJ2-4, with TRBD2 matching over 7 bases. Germline V lookup: CDR1 MDHEN, CDR2 SYDVKM. The CDR3 consists of 15 residues. Unmatched junction bases numbered 7, after V lost 5 bases and J lost 3 bases. Here the CDR3 DNA reads TGTGCCAGCAGTCTGGCGGGAGCCAACAAAAACATTCAGTACTTC. Translated: CASSLAGANKNIQYF.

This clonotype was seen ten or more times. The chain couples TRBV6-2 or TRBV6-3 to TRBJ2-7; D possibly corresponds to TRBD2 (6 bases). Germline V gene data show CDR1 as MNHEY and CDR2 as SVGEGT. V dropped 0 bases and J dropped 0 bases, with 15 bases sitting between them. CDR3 length: 17 residues. The chain's CDR3 is CASSYSSVAGISYEQYF. The CDR3 coding sequence is TGTGCCAGCAGTTACTCGAGCGTTGCGGGGATCTCCTACGAGCAGTACTTC.

CDR3 DNA sequence: TGTGCCAGCAGCCCGGTATCTAGCGGGAGTTACGAGCAGTACTTC. Its translation is CASSPVSSGSYEQYF. The J gene is TRBJ2-7, the V gene TRBV27; TRBD2 matches 10 bases. The CDR3 has 15 residues. The V gene end was trimmed by 6 bases and the J gene end by 4 bases; junction bases not matched to a gene: 9. Germline assignment: CDR1 MNHEY and CDR2 SMNVEV (reference sequence).

The chain is built from TRBV27 and TRBJ1-2; TRBD1 matches 8 bases. The V and J ends lost 5 bases and 7 bases, in that order; junction bases with no gene match: 9. Germline-derived CDR1 and CDR2 are MNHEY and SMNVEV (reference sequence). The CDR3 loop spans 14 amino acids. For the CDR3, the DNA is TGTGCCAGCAGTCCCGGGACAGGTTGGCTTGGCTACACCTTC. Protein: CASSPGTGWLGYTF.

The chain recombines TRBV7-2 with TRBJ1-6; perhaps TRBD1 as D (5 bases). Germline V gives CDR1 SGHTA, CDR2 FQGNSA. CDR3 size: 17 residues. V dropped 2 bases and J dropped 7 bases, with 18 bases sitting between them. Here the CDR3 DNA reads TGTGCCAGCAGCTTATATGCCGGGGGAAGTAAAAATTCACCCCTCCACTTT. Protein: CASSLYAGGSKNSPLHF. The complete variable domain, with remaining parts taken from reference TRBV7-2 and TRBJ1-6, reads GAGVSQSPSNKVTEKGKDVELRCDPISGHTALYWYRQSLGQGLEFLIYFQGNSAPDKSGLPSDRFSAERTGGSVSTLTIQRTQQEDSAVYLCASSLYAGGSKNSPLHFGNGTRLTVT.

This sequence joins TRBV28 and TRBJ2-7; D is undetermined. The V gene's germline CDR1 is MDHEN and CDR2 SYDVKM. The CDR3 covers 12 residues. V dropped 3 bases and J dropped 4 bases, with 7 bases sitting between them. CDR3 residues: CASSFYEYEQYF. For the CDR3, the DNA is TGTGCCAGCAGTTTTTACGAGTACGAGCAGTACTTC.

In its sample, this clonotype was seen many times. At one boundary the junction diverges from the germline segment, which might be a read error. This rearrangement joins TRBV5-1 to TRBJ1-1; D unclear. Germline V gives CDR1 SGHRS, CDR2 YFSETQ. CDR3 length: 13 amino acids. In DNA form, the CDR3 reads TGCGCCAGCAGCTTGGATATCCTCCCTGAAGCTTTCTTC. Amino acids: CASSLDILPEAFF.

The CDR3 protein is CASSETEITGELFF. Written as DNA, the CDR3 is TGTGCCAGCAGTGAGACAGAAATCACCGGGGAGCTGTTTTTT. The rearrangement joins TRBV6-1 to TRBJ2-2, with a possible D match to TRBD1 (5 bases). Germline V gene sequence: CDR1 MNHNS, CDR2 SASEGT. V dropped 3 bases and J dropped 4 bases, with 9 bases sitting between them. CDR3 length: 14 amino acids.

This clonotype was picked up many times. The chain combines TRBV6-2 or TRBV6-3 with TRBJ2-4; TRBD2 matches 12 bases. Germline values: CDR1 MNHEY, CDR2 SVGEGT. CDR3 size: 18 residues. The ends lost 4 bases at V and 2 bases at J; junction bases unmatched: 9. The CDR3 spells CASSSSGRASWSKNIQYF. The CDR3 DNA is TGTGCCAGCAGTTCTAGCGGGAGGGCCTCGTGGTCCAAAAACATTCAGTACTTC.

This clonotype was found many times. The chain couples TRBV28 to TRBJ2-2; D call uncertain. CDR3 size: 14 residues. CDR1 is MDHEN, CDR2 SYDVKM, per germline. V was shortened by 5 bases and J by 1 base, with 8 bases between the two germline ends. CDR3 in DNA: TGTGCCAGCAGTACTCACTTGAACACCGGGGAGCTGTTTTTT. Protein: CASSTHLNTGELFF.

This clonotype came up many times. The chain carries TRBV28 and TRBJ2-2, with 9 bases identical to TRBD1. The CDR3 runs to 15 residues. Germline CDR1 MDHEN, CDR2 SYDVKM. J was trimmed by 3 bases and V by 6 bases; bases with no gene match: 5. The CDR3 DNA sequence: TGTGCCAGCAGGCGTGACAGGGGGGACACCGGGGAGCTGTTTTTT. It yields the protein CASRRDRGDTGELFF.

This clonotype was recorded at least ten times. The CDR3 sequence: CASSTRPGQGYEQYF. The CDR3, as DNA: TGTGCCAGTAGTACACGCCCGGGACAGGGCTACGAGCAGTACTTC. The V and J genes are TRBV19 and TRBJ2-7; 9 positions match TRBD1. Trimming removed 4 bases from V and 3 bases from J; junction bases left unmatched: 7. The CDR3 extends over 15 amino acids. From germline, CDR1 is LNHDA and CDR2 SQIVND (reference sequence).

This clonotype was found a few times. This rearrangement joins TRBV28 to TRBJ2-2, with 8 bases matching TRBD2. The CDR3 has 15 residues. Trimming removed 4 bases from V and 6 bases from J; junction bases left unmatched: 7. The germline V gene has CDR1 MDHEN and CDR2 SYDVKM. The DNA for the CDR3 is TGTGCCAGCAGTTCAGGACTAGCTATCGCCGGGGAGCTGTTTTTT. Amino acid sequence: CASSSGLAIAGELFF.

The rearrangement joins TRBV6-5 to TRBJ2-7; TRBD2 aligns across 8 bases. V dropped 6 bases and J dropped 5; count of bases not matched to a gene: 15. The germline V gene encodes CDR1 MNHEY and CDR2 SVGAGI. The CDR3 spans 16 residues. CDR3 DNA sequence: TGTGCCAGCAGAAGCTCCGGGGGGGTAGGCGGCGACGAGCAGTACTTC. This encodes CASRSSGGVGGDEQYF.

This chain joins TRBV30 and TRBJ1-2, with 7 bases identical to TRBD1. The CDR3 runs to 13 residues. J lost 4 bases, V lost 1 base, and 3 bases had no gene match. The germline V gene has CDR1 GTSNPN and CDR2 SVGIG (reference sequence). The CDR3, as DNA: TGTGCCTGGAGTGAAGACAGGGTCTATGGCTACACCTTC. As protein: CAWSEDRVYGYTF.

This clonotype appeared once. The J gene is TRBJ1-3, the V gene TRBV10-3; 7 bases align to TRBD1. There are 14 residues in the CDR3. CDR1 ENHRY and CDR2 SYGVKD come from the germline V gene. The junction had 3 bases not matched to a gene; V was cut back by 3 bases and J by 4 bases. CDR3 nucleotides: TGTGCCATCAGTGAAGCGACAGGGGGAAACACCATATATTTT. It encodes CAISEATGGNTIYF.

This clonotype was recorded many times. This chain's CDR3 is CASSGQLTGELFF. The CDR3 DNA follows: TGTGCCAGCAGTGGACAGCTCACCGGGGAGCTGTTTTTT. The V gene is TRBV28, the J gene TRBJ2-2; D possibly corresponds to TRBD1 (6 bases). The ends were cut back, 5 bases at V and 4 bases at J, with 8 bases in the middle. The germline V gene encodes CDR1 MDHEN and CDR2 SYDVKM. CDR3 length: 13 amino acids.

In this sample, this clonotype turned up many times. V gene TRBV19 combines with J gene TRBJ1-3, with 7 bases aligning to TRBD1. Germline loops: CDR1 LNHDA, CDR2 SQIVND (reference sequence). The V gene end was trimmed by 7 bases and the J gene end by 2 bases; junction bases not matched to a gene: 8. The CDR3 has 15 residues. This chain's CDR3 is CASIPQGNPGNTIYF. The CDR3 nucleotides are TGTGCCAGTATACCACAGGGGAATCCTGGAAACACCATATATTTT. Full variable domain (rest looked up from reference TRBV19 and TRBJ1-3): DGGITQSPKYLFRKEGQNVTLSCEQNLNHDAMYWYRQDPGQGLRLIYYSQIVNDFQKGDIAEGYSVSREKKESFPLTVTSAQKNPTAFYLCASIPQGNPGNTIYFGEGSWLTVV.

This clonotype was detected ten times or more. V is TRBV6-2 or TRBV6-3 and J is TRBJ2-2; TRBD2 matches at 8 bases. Germline values: CDR1 MNHEY, CDR2 SVGEGT. J was trimmed by 4 bases and V by 2 bases; bases with no gene match: 6. The CDR3 is made up of 16 amino acids. CDR3 nucleotides: TGTGCCAGCAGTTACGAGACTAGCGCCGGCACCGGGGAGCTGTTTTTT. Protein: CASSYETSAGTGELFF.

This clonotype showed up many times. The chain carries TRBV9 and TRBJ1-6, with D uncertain. CDR1 SGDLS and CDR2 YYNGEE come from the germline V gene. The ends were cut back, 1 base at V and 8 bases at J, with 7 bases in the middle. This CDR3 region has 13 residues. The CDR3 bases are TGTGCCAGCAGCGTATCCCTGGATTCACCCCTCCACTTT. It encodes CASSVSLDSPLHF.

This clonotype was picked up many times. The CDR3 sequence: CASSPAGGYGYTF. CDR3 nucleotides: TGTGCCAGTAGCCCCGCAGGGGGTTATGGCTACACCTTC. The V gene is TRBV19, the J gene TRBJ1-2; TRBD1 matches at 7 bases. Germline CDR1 reads LNHDA; CDR2 reads SQIVND (reference sequence). The CDR3 loop spans 13 amino acids. V lost 6 bases and J lost 5; bases outside the gene matches: 6.

V and J are TRBV27 and TRBJ1-5; the D gene is possibly TRBD1 (5 bases). CDR3 size: 15 residues. Germline V gene sequence: CDR1 MNHEY, CDR2 SMNVEV (reference sequence). Trimming took 6 bases from V and 7 from J, leaving 19 bases between them. The CDR3 spells CASRPPGGSEQPQHF. CDR3 DNA sequence: TGTGCCAGCAGACCCCCCGGGGGATCTGAACAGCCCCAGCATTTT.

On this clonotype: At one end the junction does not follow the germline gene, possibly because of a read error. The V gene is TRBV28, the J gene TRBJ2-2, with 9 nucleotides matching TRBD2. Germline V gives CDR1 MDHEN, CDR2 SYDVKM. This CDR3 is built from 16 residues. CDR3 sequence (DNA): TGTGCCAGCAGTTCAGCTAGCGGGATAAACACTGGGGAGCCGTTTTTT. Translation gives CASSSASGINTGEPFF.

This clonotype was detected many times. The rearrangement links TRBV4-2 to TRBJ1-5; D gene ambiguous. Per germline, CDR1 LGHNA and CDR2 YNFKEQ. The CDR3 spans 13 residues. The V end was cut by 1 base, the J end by 4 bases, with 5 bases between. CDR3 in DNA: TGTGCCAGCAGCCAAGCGTTGAATCAGCCCCAGCATTTT. Protein: CASSQALNQPQHF.

In its sample, this clonotype was seen many times. V gene TRBV6-1 combines with J gene TRBJ2-3; 7 bases agree with TRBD1. The CDR3 runs to 12 residues. From germline, CDR1 is MNHNS and CDR2 SASEGT. Unmatched junction bases numbered 7, after V lost 6 bases and J lost 10 bases. The CDR3 coding sequence is TGTGCCAGCAGCACCCAGGGGGACGCGCAGTATTTT. Translated, it gives CASSTQGDAQYF.

The chain is built from TRBV6-1 and TRBJ2-5; D is uncertain. Deletions cut 6 bases from V and 5 bases from J, with 10 bases between. CDR1 and CDR2 from the germline V gene are MNHNS and SASEGT. CDR3 size: 12 residues. CDR3 in DNA: TGTGCCAGCAGGTCCCGCTGGGAGACCCAGTACTTC. Amino acid sequence: CASRSRWETQYF.

The chain joins TRBV28 to TRBJ2-7; the D gene is possibly TRBD2 (5 bases). CDR1 and CDR2 from the germline V gene are MDHEN and SYDVKM. The CDR3 has 16 residues. The germline V and J ends were trimmed by 3 bases and 9 bases, with 24 bases remaining between them. The CDR3 sequence is CASSLIGLAGGRVQYF. The CDR3 DNA is TGTGCCAGCAGTTTGATCGGGCTAGCAGGAGGTCGGGTGCAGTACTTC.